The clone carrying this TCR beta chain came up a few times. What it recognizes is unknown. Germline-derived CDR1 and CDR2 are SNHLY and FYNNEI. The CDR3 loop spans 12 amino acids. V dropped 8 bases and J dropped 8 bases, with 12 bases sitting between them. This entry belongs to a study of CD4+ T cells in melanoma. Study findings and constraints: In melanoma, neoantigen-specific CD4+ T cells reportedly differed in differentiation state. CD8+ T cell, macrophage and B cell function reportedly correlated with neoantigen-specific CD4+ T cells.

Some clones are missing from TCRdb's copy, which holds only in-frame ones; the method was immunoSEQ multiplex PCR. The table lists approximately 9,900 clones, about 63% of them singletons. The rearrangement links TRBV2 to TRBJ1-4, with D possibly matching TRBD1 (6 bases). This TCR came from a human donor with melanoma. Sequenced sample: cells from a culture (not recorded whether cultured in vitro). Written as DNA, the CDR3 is TGTGCCAGCCGGGACAATCTCGAAAAACTGTTTTTT. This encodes CASRDNLEKLFF.